The 29 T cell receptor beta chains reported below all come from one sample, sequenced in a study of blood T cell repertoires in COVID-19. Assay: immunoSEQ multiplex PCR; the TCRdb copy retains only in-frame clones and omits some. The sample holds almost 500,000 clones, about 88% seen once. The material sequenced was PBMCs or T cells enriched from blood (not recorded which). All receptors derive from a woman aged 60-75 years who had recovered from COVID-19.

The V gene is TRBV7-2, the J gene TRBJ2-5; 9 bases match TRBD2. This CDR3 is built from 15 residues. After removal of 5 bases from V and 5 bases from J, the junction contained 9 bases not matched to a gene. Germline values: CDR1 SGHTA, CDR2 FQGNSA. The CDR3: CASSPWRGGAETQYF. CDR3 DNA sequence: TGTGCCAGCAGCCCCTGGCGCGGGGGGGCGGAGACCCAGTACTTC.

The J gene is TRBJ2-2, the V gene TRBV7-8, with 8 bases identical to TRBD2. The CDR3 extends over 16 amino acids. With 7 bases clipped from V and 7 bases from J, the junction kept 14 bases outside the gene matches. The germline V gene encodes CDR1 SGHVS and CDR2 FQNEAQ. CDR3 sequence reads: CASISRRRGAHGELFF. CDR3 nucleotides: TGTGCCAGCATCTCCCGCCGGCGGGGGGCGCACGGGGAGCTGTTTTTT.

V usage is TRBV12-3 or TRBV12-4 and J usage is TRBJ1-2; 7 nucleotides match TRBD1. The CDR3 covers 13 residues. Germline trimming cut 2 bases from V and 7 bases from J; bases unmatched to any gene: 4. In DNA, the CDR3 is TGTGCCAGCAGTTTAAGAGGGGGCGGTGGCTACACCTTC. This encodes CASSLRGGGGYTF.

This clone came up once. In nucleotides, the CDR3 is TGTGCCAGCAGTTCCCCTTCCGAGAGGCCCCAGCATTTT. As protein: CASSSPSERPQHF. The V call is TRBV6-6, the J call TRBJ1-5; no definite D call. The CDR3 is 13 amino acids. Between the trimmed V and J ends, which lost 4 bases and 9 bases, there was a span of 13 bases. CDR1 MNHNY and CDR2 SVGAGI come from the germline V gene (reference sequence).

This clone showed up just once. The rearrangement uses TRBV6-5 and TRBJ1-2; a weak D match, TRBD1 (5 bases). Per the germline V gene, CDR1 is MNHEY and CDR2 is SVGAGI. CDR3 length: 12 amino acids. The germline V and J ends were trimmed by 5 bases and 5 bases, with 9 bases remaining between them. The CDR3 nucleotides read TGTGCCAGCAGTCCGGAGGGGTATGGCTACACCTTC. Translated, it gives CASSPEGYGYTF.

The J gene is TRBJ2-2, the V gene TRBV30; D is possibly TRBD2 (5 bases). Trimming removed 0 bases at V and 5 bases at J, with 7 bases between. Germline V lookup: CDR1 GTSNPN, CDR2 SVGIG (reference sequence). CDR3 length: 13 amino acids. The CDR3 DNA is TGTGCCTGGAGTGTAAGGAGGACCGGGGAGCTGTTTTTT. Protein product: CAWSVRRTGELFF.

The V gene is TRBV20-1, the J gene TRBJ2-2, with a tentative D call TRBD1 (5 bases). Germline loops: CDR1 DFQATT, CDR2 SNEGSKA (reference sequence). Between the trimmed V and J ends, which lost 3 bases and 0 bases, there was a span of 14 bases. The CDR3 runs 16 residues. For the CDR3, the DNA is TGCAGTGCTAGTGACAGCGTCAAGCCGAACACCGGGGAGCTGTTTTTT. As protein: CSASDSVKPNTGELFF.

This clone was counted a single time. The V gene is TRBV12-3 or TRBV12-4, the J gene TRBJ2-7, with 7 bases lining up with TRBD1. The V segment lost 6 bases and the J segment 9 bases; nucleotides outside the gene matches: 11. The length of the CDR3 is 13 residues. CDR3 in amino acids: CASSPGGGGWQYV. CDR3 sequence (DNA): TGTGCCAGCAGCCCAGGGGGTGGAGGTTGGCAGTACGTC.

The chain joins TRBV24-1 to TRBJ1-2; 10 positions agree with TRBD1. Germline CDR1 KGHDR, CDR2 SFDVKD. V lost 4 bases, J lost 5 bases, and 6 bases stayed unmatched. The CDR3 runs 15 residues. CDR3 residues: CATSETGQGFYGYTF. DNA for the CDR3: TGTGCCACCAGTGAAACGGGACAGGGGTTTTATGGCTACACCTTC.

The chain couples TRBV7-8 to TRBJ2-7, with TRBD1 identical over 7 bases. In germline, CDR1 is SGHVS, CDR2 FQNEAQ. V dropped 3 bases and J dropped 4; count of bases not matched to a gene: 6. The CDR3 has 14 residues. This chain's CDR3 is CASSFTGQTYEQYF. In DNA form, the CDR3 reads TGTGCCAGCAGCTTCACGGGACAGACATACGAGCAGTACTTC.

The V and J genes are TRBV6-5 and TRBJ1-2, with 7 bases that match TRBD1. With V trimmed by 5 bases and J by 4 bases, 7 bases remained unmatched. Germline V gene data show CDR1 as MNHEY and CDR2 as SVGAGI. The CDR3 is 14 amino acids. CDR3 residues: CASSKQGTLYGYTF. Here the CDR3 DNA reads TGTGCCAGCAGTAAACAGGGGACCCTCTATGGCTACACCTTC.

This clone was detected a few times. The rearrangement links TRBV11-2 to TRBJ1-2; D is unclear. CDR3 size: 15 residues. Looked up from germline, CDR1 is SGHAT and CDR2 is FQNNGV. V lost 5 bases and J lost 0, with 13 bases in between. In DNA, the CDR3 is TGTGCCAGCAGCCCCCTTCAGCAGGCTAACTATGGCTACACCTTC. Translating gives CASSPLQQANYGYTF.

A single count supports this clone. This chain links TRBV4-1 with TRBJ1-5; 7 positions match TRBD1. The junction had 4 bases not matched to a gene; V was cut back by 3 bases and J by 11 bases. Germline V gene data show CDR1 as MGHRA and CDR2 as YSYEKL. The CDR3 sequence is 12 residues long. The CDR3 bases are TGCGCCAGCAGCCACCCACAGGGGACCCAGCATTTT. This translates into CASSHPQGTQHF.

This chain links TRBV6-1 with TRBJ1-2; 9 bases align to TRBD1. Trimming removed 2 bases from V and 4 bases from J; junction bases left unmatched: 8. The CDR3 length is 16 residues. The germline V gene has CDR1 MNHNS and CDR2 SASEGT. This CDR3 reads CASSELTGQGGYGYTF. In DNA, the CDR3 is TGTGCCAGCAGTGAACTTACGGGACAGGGTGGCTATGGCTACACCTTC.

CDR3 in DNA: TGTGCCAGCAGCCAAGATAGAGGGGGGGGCCCGGAGACCCAGTACTTC. It specifies CASSQDRGGGPETQYF. J is TRBJ2-5 and V is TRBV14; possible D gene TRBD2, 7 bases. V was trimmed by 0 bases and J by 5 bases, leaving 16 bases between them. The germline V gene encodes CDR1 SGHDN and CDR2 FVKESK. This CDR3 is built from 16 residues.

The chain joins TRBV6-1 to TRBJ1-2; no clear D gene. The CDR3 consists of 13 residues. Germline V gives CDR1 MNHNS, CDR2 SASEGT. The V end lost 3 bases, the J end lost 5 bases, and 10 bases lay between the germline ends. Here the CDR3 DNA reads TGTGCCAGCAGTGAGGGGAGGTCATATGGCTACACCTTC. This translates into CASSEGRSYGYTF.

V and J are TRBV6-1 and TRBJ1-5; possible D gene TRBD1, 6 bases. Germline V gives CDR1 MNHNS, CDR2 SASEGT. V shed 2 bases and J shed 3 bases, with 8 bases lying between them. The CDR3 is made up of 14 amino acids. The CDR3 loop reads CASSEWGLNQPQHF. DNA of the CDR3: TGTGCCAGCAGTGAATGGGGGCTCAATCAGCCCCAGCATTTT.

This clone has a single count. This chain links TRBV10-3 with TRBJ2-3; TRBD2 matches 16 bases. The germline CDR1 and CDR2 sequences are ENHRY and SYGVKD. J gave up 5 bases and V 3 bases, and 5 bases lay outside the gene matches. The CDR3 spans 17 residues. The CDR3 protein is CAISDPGLAGGQDTQYF. DNA of the CDR3: TGTGCCATCAGTGACCCGGGACTAGCGGGGGGGCAAGATACGCAGTATTTT.

The chain uses TRBV19 and TRBJ2-1, with 9 bases lining up with TRBD1. V lost 3 bases and J lost 5; bases outside the gene matches: 5. The CDR3 has 15 residues. Germline V gene data show CDR1 as LNHDA and CDR2 as SQIVND (reference sequence). The CDR3: CASSIHGQGNNEQFF. CDR3 bases: TGTGCCAGTAGTATTCACGGACAGGGGAACAATGAGCAGTTCTTC.

For the CDR3, the DNA is TGCGCCAGCAGCCATGCTGACAGCCGCTACACCATATATTTT. Its translation: CASSHADSRYTIYF. V gene TRBV4-1 combines with J gene TRBJ1-3, with D maybe TRBD1 (5 bases). Trimming stripped 3 bases from V and 8 bases from J, with 14 bases between. Germline V lookup: CDR1 MGHRA, CDR2 YSYEKL. The CDR3 has 14 residues.

This chain joins TRBV21-1 and TRBJ1-3; the table's D gene call, TRBD1, was not cross checked with the DNA. TRBV21-1 is listed as a pseudogene. CDR3 length: 19 residues. Here the CDR3 DNA reads TGTGCCAGCAGCAAAGAAGTCAGGGCCCTATTTCCCTCTGGAAACACCATATATTTT. Its translation is CASSKEVRALFPSGNTIYF.

The CDR3 is CASSRSHRGLGGNQPQHF. In nucleotides, the CDR3 is TGTGCCAGCAGTCGTAGTCACAGGGGGCTGGGGGGCAATCAGCCCCAGCATTTT. This sequence joins TRBV6-6 and TRBJ1-5, with 9 nucleotides matching TRBD1. The CDR3 sequence is 18 residues long. Unmatched junction bases numbered 13, after V lost 5 bases and J lost 2 bases. Germline CDR1 and CDR2: MNHNY and SVGAGI (reference sequence).

This chain uses TRBV4-1 with TRBJ2-7, with 16 bases fitting TRBD2. The germline CDR1 and CDR2 sequences are MGHRA and YSYEKL. The trim removed 4 bases at V and 5 bases at J, leaving 14 bases unmatched. This CDR3 contains 19 residues. CDR3 amino acids: CASSREWGLAGGPSDEQYF. CDR3 sequence (DNA): TGCGCCAGCAGCCGGGAGTGGGGACTAGCGGGGGGGCCTTCCGACGAGCAGTACTTC.

V is TRBV19 and J is TRBJ1-5; 9 bases are shared with TRBD1. The CDR3 extends over 16 amino acids. Germline CDR1 is LNHDA and CDR2 is SQIVND (reference sequence). Losses at the gene ends were 4 bases for V and 6 bases for J; bases not matched to a gene: 10. The CDR3 reads CASSTFWDRAGQPQHF. DNA for the CDR3: TGTGCCAGTAGTACGTTTTGGGACAGGGCGGGTCAGCCCCAGCATTTT.

The V call is TRBV6-5, the J call TRBJ1-1; possible D gene TRBD1, 6 bases. The CDR3 sequence is 14 residues long. With 7 bases removed from V and 3 bases from J, the gap between germline ends came to 15 bases. Germline V gene data show CDR1 as MNHEY and CDR2 as SVGAGI. This CDR3 reads CASIPTGLYTEAFF. In nucleotides, the CDR3 is TGTGCCAGCATCCCCACAGGGTTATACACTGAAGCTTTCTTT.

CDR3 sequence reads: CASSRGQGAPNEKLFF. DNA of the CDR3: TGTGCCAGCAGCCGGGGACAGGGGGCCCCTAATGAAAAACTGTTTTTT. The chain recombines TRBV11-2 with TRBJ1-4, with 12 bases identical to TRBD1. Trimming cost V 5 bases and J 3 bases; bases outside gene matches: 4. CDR1 and CDR2 from the germline V gene are SGHAT and FQNNGV. This CDR3 is built from 16 residues.

V gene TRBV29-1 combines with J gene TRBJ2-5; a possible D gene is TRBD1 (6 bases). Trimming cost V 6 bases and J 4 bases, with 18 bases left between them. The CDR3 has 14 residues. CDR1 is SQVTM, CDR2 ANQGSEA, per germline. The CDR3 nucleotides read TGCAGCGTCGCAACCGGGACAACAAGAGAGACCCAGTACTTC. This codes for CSVATGTTRETQYF.

This clone was seen a handful of times. The chain recombines TRBV7-2 with TRBJ2-3, with 11 bases identical to TRBD2. Germline values: CDR1 SGHTA, CDR2 FQGNSA. CDR3 length: 17 amino acids. V lost 1 base and J lost 3; bases outside the gene matches: 6. The CDR3 DNA is TGTGCCAGCAGCTTAGGCCTTAGCGGGGGGGGTACAGATACGCAGTATTTT. Its protein product is CASSLGLSGGGTDTQYF.

CDR3 nucleotide sequence: TGTGCCAGCAGTTACAGGGGGAGGTACGAGCAGTACGTC. It codes for CASSYRGRYEQYV. V is TRBV28 and J is TRBJ2-7, with 8 bases matching TRBD1. Germline V lookup: CDR1 MDHEN, CDR2 SYDVKM. This CDR3 region has 13 residues. Trimming took 4 bases from V and 4 from J; bases not matched to a gene: 3.